This TCR beta chain appears in the sequencing data of a study of blood T cell repertoires in COVID-19. The wider study: From the United States, Italy and Spain came samples of acute and convalescent COVID-19. The cDNA or gDNA used as material had been derived from T cells, B-cell-depleted T cells, or PBMCs.

This table comes from immunoSEQ multiplex PCR, and its TCRdb copy is limited to in-frame clones, with some not included. This repertoire shows about 190,000 clones, 90% found once; its top ten account for approximately 0.62%. Material for sequencing was peripheral blood. This receptor was obtained from a man over 45 with acute or convalescent COVID-19.

The CDR3 reads CASRTGSGVGMEAQHF. The CDR3 coding sequence is TGTGCCAGCAGGACGGGATCGGGAGTTGGAATGGAGGCCCAGCATTTT. The rearrangement uses TRBV27 and TRBJ1-5; D gene unclear. Trimming cost V 6 bases and J 11 bases, with 26 bases left between them. CDR1 and CDR2 from the germline V gene are MNHEY and SMNVEV (reference sequence). The CDR3 length is 16 residues.